This T cell receptor beta chain was identified during a study of OX40 agonist ivuxolimab in advanced cancers. About the research overall: All patients had ivuxolimab intravenously every 2 weeks at 0.01 to 10 mg/kg.

People who had autoimmune disease history or systemic immunosuppression were excluded. The CDR3 consists of 12 residues. Between the trimmed V and J ends, which lost 4 bases and 7 bases, there was a span of 10 bases. CDR1 is LNHDA and CDR2 is SQIVND in the germline V gene (reference sequence). Sequencing was performed with immunoSEQ multiplex PCR; in TCRdb, only in-frame clones are kept and a portion is missing. The sample consists of over 45,000 clones, 79% of them appearing once. Study-level points and caveats: Some of the lowest clonal expansion was seen in partial responders at 0.1-3.0 mg/kg. In general, CD8+ T cells held more expanded clones than CD4+ did, on average.

In regard to this clone: Its antigen is still unknown.

The gene calls are TRBV19 and TRBJ1-2; D is possibly TRBD1 (5 bases). The sample here was CD4+ or CD8+ T cells sorted from blood, taken in a trial of the OX40 agonist ivuxolimab. This sequence was found in an adult with an advanced solid tumor such as melanoma, head and neck, liver or kidney cancer. The CDR3 sequence is CASSTATAGYTF. The DNA for the CDR3 is TGTGCCAGTAGTACCGCGACAGCTGGCTACACCTTC.